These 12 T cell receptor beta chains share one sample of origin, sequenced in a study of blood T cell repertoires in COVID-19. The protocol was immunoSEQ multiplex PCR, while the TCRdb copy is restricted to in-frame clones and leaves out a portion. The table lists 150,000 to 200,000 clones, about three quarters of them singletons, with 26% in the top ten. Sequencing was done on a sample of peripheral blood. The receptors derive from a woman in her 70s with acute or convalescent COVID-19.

CDR3 coding DNA: TGTGCCAGCAGCTTAGGGGCAGGGGGCTACGAGCAGTACTTC. Protein: CASSLGAGGYEQYF. The genes are TRBV7-3 and TRBJ2-7, with 7 bases identical to TRBD1. The V gene end was trimmed by 2 bases and the J gene end by 3 bases; junction bases not matched to a gene: 4. Germline V gene sequence: CDR1 SGHTA, CDR2 FQGTGA. This CDR3 has 14 amino acids.

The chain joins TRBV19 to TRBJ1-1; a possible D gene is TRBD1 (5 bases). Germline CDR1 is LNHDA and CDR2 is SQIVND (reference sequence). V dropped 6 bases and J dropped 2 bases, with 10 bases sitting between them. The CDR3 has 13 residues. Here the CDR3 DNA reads TGTGCCAGTAGCCAGACAGTAAACACTGAAGCTTTCTTT. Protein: CASSQTVNTEAFF.

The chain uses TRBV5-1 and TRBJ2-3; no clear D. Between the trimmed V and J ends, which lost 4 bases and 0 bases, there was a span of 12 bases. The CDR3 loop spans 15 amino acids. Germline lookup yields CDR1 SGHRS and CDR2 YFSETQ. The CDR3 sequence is CASSLFGGSTDTQYF. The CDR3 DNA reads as TGCGCCAGCAGCCTCTTTGGCGGCAGCACAGATACGCAGTATTTT.

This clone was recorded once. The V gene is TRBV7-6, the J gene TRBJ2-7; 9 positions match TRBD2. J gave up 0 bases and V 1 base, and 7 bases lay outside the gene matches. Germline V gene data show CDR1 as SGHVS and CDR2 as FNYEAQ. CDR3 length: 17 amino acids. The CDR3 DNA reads TGTGCCAGCAGCTTAGGCCCTCTAGCGGGAAGCTCCTACGAGCAGTACTTC. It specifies CASSLGPLAGSSYEQYF.

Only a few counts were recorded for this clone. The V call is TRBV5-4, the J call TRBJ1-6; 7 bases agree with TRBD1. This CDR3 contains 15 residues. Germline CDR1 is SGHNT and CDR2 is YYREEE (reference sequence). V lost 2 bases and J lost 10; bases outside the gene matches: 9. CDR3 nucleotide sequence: TGTGCCAGCAGCTTCTCCGACAGGGACAAGTCACCCCTCCACTTT. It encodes CASSFSDRDKSPLHF.

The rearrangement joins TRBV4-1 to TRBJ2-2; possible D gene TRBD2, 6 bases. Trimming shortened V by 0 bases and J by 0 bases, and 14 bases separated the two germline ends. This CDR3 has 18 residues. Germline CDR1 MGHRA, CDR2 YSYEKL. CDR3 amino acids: CASSQDLSGQSNTGELFF. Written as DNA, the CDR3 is TGCGCCAGCAGCCAAGATCTGAGCGGGCAATCGAACACCGGGGAGCTGTTTTTT.

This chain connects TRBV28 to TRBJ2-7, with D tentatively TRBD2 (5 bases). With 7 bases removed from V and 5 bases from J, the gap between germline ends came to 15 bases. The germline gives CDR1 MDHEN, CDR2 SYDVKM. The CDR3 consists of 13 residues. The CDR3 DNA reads TGTGCCAGCACGCTAGCCCCAATGAACGAGCAGTACTTC. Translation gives CASTLAPMNEQYF.

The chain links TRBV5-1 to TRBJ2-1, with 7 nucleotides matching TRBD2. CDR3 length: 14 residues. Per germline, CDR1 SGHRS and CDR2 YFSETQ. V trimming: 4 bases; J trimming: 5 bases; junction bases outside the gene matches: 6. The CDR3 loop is CASSVSGTNNEQFF. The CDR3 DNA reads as TGCGCCAGCAGCGTGTCCGGGACTAACAATGAGCAGTTCTTC.

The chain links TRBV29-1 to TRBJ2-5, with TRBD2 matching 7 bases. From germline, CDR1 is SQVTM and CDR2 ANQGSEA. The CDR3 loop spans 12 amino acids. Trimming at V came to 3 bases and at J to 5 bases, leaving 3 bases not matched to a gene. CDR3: CSVDVGGETQYF. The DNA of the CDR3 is TGCAGCGTTGACGTCGGGGGGGAGACCCAGTACTTC.

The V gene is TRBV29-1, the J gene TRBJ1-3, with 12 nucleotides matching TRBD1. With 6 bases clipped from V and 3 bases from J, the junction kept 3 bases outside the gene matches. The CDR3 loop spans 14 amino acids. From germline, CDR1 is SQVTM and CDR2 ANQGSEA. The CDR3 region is CSVGTGGVGNTIYF. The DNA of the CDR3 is TGCAGCGTGGGGACAGGGGGCGTTGGAAACACCATATATTTT.

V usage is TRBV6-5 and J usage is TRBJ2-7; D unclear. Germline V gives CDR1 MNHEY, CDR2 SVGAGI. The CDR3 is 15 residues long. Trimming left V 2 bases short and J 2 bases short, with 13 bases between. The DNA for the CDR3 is TGTGCCAGCAGTTACGGTATAGAGAAAACCTACGAGCAGTACTTC. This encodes CASSYGIEKTYEQYF.

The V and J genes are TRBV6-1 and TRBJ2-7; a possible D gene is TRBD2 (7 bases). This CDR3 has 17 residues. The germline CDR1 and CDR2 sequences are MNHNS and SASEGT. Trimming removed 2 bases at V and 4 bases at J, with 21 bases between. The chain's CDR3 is CASSEFSGVGRGYEQYF. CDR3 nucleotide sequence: TGTGCCAGCAGTGAATTCTCCGGGGTGGGGAGGGGGTACGAGCAGTACTTC.